This T cell receptor (beta chain) was identified during a study of T cell repertoires in cytomegalovirus infection. Overall study context: Both CMV infection and a matching HLA type were indicated by public TCR beta signatures.

Via MiXCR, TCRdb re-called the reads, giving one row per CDR3 protein. The data contain fewer than 350,000 distinct CDR3 sequences, roughly a sixth of them singletons. Regarding this clonotype: Its antigen is unknown.

Overall study findings and caveats: The cumulative frequency of public TCR beta families distinguished individuals who carried CMV together with the relevant HLA.

Trimming took 5 bases from V and 6 from J, leaving 8 bases between them. Germline values: CDR1 MGHRA, CDR2 YSYEKL. The CDR3 runs 12 residues. The chain has TRBV4-1 and TRBJ1-5, with D tentatively TRBD1 (5 bases). Source material: PBMCs. The sequence came from a human donor in good health (CMV status not recorded). Some clones in this sample may be carry-over from other donors' samples. DNA for the CDR3: TGCGCCAGCAGCGCCGGGGGTCAGCCCCAGCATTTT. This translates into CASSAGGQPQHF.